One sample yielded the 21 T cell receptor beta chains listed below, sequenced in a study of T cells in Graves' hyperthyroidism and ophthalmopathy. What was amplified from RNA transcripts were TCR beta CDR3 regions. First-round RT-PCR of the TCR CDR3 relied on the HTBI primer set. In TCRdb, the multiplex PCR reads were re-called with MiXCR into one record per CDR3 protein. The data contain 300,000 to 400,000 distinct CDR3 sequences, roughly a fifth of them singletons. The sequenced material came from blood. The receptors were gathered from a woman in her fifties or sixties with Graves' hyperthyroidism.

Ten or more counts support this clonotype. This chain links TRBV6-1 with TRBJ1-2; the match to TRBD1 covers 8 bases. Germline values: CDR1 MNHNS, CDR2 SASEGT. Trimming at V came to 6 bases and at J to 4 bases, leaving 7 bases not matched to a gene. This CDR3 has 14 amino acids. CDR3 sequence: CASRPVTGGYGYTF. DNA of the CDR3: TGTGCCAGCAGACCTGTCACAGGGGGCTATGGCTACACCTTC.

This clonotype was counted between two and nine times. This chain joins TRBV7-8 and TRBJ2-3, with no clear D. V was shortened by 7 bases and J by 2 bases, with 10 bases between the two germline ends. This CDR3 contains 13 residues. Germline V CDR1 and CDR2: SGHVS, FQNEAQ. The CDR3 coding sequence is TGTGCCAGCAACAGTCCGCACACAGATACGCAGTATTTT. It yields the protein CASNSPHTDTQYF.

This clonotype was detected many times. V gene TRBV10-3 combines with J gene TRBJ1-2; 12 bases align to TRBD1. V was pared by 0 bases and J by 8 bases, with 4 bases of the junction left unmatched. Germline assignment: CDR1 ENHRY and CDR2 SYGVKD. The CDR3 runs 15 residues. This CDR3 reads CAISESGDRGQGYTF. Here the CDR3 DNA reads TGTGCCATCAGTGAGTCGGGGGACAGGGGGCAAGGCTACACCTTC.

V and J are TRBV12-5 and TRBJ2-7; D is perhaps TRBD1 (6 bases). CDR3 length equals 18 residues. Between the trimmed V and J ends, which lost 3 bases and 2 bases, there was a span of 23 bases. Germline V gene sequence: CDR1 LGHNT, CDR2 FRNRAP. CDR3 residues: CASGFPSGRGSLTYEQYF. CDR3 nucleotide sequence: TGTGCTAGTGGTTTCCCCTCGGGCAGGGGATCCCTTACCTACGAGCAGTACTTC.

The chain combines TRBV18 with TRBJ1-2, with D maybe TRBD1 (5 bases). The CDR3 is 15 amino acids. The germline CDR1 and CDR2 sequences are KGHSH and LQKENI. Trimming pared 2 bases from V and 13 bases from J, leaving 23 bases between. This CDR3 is CASSPWTSELTFGTF. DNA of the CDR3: TGTGCCAGCTCACCATGGACATCAGAATTGACCTTCGGCACCTTC.

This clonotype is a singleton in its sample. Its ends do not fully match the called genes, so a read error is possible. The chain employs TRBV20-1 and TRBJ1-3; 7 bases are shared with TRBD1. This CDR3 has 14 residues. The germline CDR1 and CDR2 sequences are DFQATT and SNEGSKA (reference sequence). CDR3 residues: CSAIEGASENTIYF. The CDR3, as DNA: TGCAGTGCTATAGAGGGGGCATCTGAAAACACCATATATTTT.

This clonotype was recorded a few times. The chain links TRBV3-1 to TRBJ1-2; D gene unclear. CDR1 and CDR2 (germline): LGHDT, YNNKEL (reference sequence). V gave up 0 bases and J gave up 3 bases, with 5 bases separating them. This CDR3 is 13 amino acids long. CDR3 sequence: CASSQDSDYGYTF. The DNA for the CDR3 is TGTGCCAGCAGCCAAGATTCAGACTATGGCTACACCTTC.

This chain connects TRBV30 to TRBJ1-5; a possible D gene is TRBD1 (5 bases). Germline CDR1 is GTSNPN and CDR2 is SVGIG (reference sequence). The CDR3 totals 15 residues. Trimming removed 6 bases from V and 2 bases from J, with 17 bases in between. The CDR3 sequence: CACTTGMGGNQPQHF. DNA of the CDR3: TGTGCCTGTACAACCGGGATGGGGGGCAATCAGCCCCAGCATTTT. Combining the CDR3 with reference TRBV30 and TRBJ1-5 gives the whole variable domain SQTIHQWPATLVQPVGSPLSLECTVEGTSNPNLYWYRQAAGRGLQLLFYSVGIGQISSEVPQNLSASRPQDRQFILSSKKLLLSDSGFYLCACTTGMGGNQPQHFGDGTRLSIL.

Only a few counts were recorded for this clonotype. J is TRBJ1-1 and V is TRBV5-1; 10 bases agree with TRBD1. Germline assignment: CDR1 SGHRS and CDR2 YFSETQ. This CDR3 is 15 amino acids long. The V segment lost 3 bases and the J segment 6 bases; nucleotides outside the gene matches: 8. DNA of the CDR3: TGCGCCAGCAGCTCGGGACAGGGGATCGGTGCTGAAGCTTTCTTT. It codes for CASSSGQGIGAEAFF.

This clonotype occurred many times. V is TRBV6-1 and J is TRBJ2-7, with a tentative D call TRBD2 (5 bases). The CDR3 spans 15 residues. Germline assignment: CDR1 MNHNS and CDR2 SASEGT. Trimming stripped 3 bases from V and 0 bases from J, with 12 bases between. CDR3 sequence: CASSDVQRHSYEQYF. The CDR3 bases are TGTGCCAGCAGTGACGTACAGCGGCACTCCTACGAGCAGTACTTC.

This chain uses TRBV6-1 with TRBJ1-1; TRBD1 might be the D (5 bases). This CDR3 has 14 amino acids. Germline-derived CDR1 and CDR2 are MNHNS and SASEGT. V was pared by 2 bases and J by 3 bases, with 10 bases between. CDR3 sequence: CASSERGMDTEAFF. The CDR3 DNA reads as TGTGCCAGCAGTGAAAGGGGTATGGACACTGAAGCTTTCTTT.

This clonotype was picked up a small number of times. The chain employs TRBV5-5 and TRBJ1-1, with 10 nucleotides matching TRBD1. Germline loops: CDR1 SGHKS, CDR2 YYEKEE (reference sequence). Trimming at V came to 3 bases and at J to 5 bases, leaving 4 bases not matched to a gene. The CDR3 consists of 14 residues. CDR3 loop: CASSSDRGLTEAFF. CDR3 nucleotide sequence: TGTGCCAGCAGCTCGGACAGGGGGTTAACTGAAGCTTTCTTT. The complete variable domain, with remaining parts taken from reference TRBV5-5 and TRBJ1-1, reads DAGVTQSPTHLIKTRGQQVTLRCSPISGHKSVSWYQQVLGQGPQFIFQYYEKEERGRGNFPDRFSARQFPNYSSELNVNALLLGDSALYLCASSSDRGLTEAFFGQGTRLTVV.

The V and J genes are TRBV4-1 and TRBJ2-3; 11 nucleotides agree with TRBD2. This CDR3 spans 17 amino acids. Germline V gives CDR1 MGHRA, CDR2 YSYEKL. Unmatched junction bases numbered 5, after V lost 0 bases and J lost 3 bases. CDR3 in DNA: TGCGCCAGCAGCCAAGATTTCCTAGCGGGAGGAACAGATACGCAGTATTTT. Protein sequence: CASSQDFLAGGTDTQYF.

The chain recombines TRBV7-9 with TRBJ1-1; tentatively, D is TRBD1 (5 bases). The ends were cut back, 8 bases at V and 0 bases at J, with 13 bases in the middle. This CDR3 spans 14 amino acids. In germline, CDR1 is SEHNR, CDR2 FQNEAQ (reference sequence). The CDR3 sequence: CASGPGSMNTEAFF. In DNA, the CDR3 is TGTGCCAGCGGCCCAGGGAGCATGAACACTGAAGCTTTCTTT. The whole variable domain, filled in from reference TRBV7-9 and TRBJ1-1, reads DTGVSQNPRHKITKRGQNVTFRCDPISEHNRLYWYRQTLGQGPEFLTYFQNEAQLEKSRLLSDRFSAERPKGSFSTLEIQRTEQGDSAMYLCASGPGSMNTEAFFGQGTRLTVV.

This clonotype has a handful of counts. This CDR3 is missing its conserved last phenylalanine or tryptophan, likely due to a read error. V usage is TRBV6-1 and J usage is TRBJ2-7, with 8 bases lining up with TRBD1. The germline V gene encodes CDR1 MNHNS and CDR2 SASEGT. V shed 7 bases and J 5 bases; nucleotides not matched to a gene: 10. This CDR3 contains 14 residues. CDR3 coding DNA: TGTGCCAGCAAAGACAGGGGCCTCGATCACGAGCAGTACCTC. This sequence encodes CASKDRGLDHEQYL.

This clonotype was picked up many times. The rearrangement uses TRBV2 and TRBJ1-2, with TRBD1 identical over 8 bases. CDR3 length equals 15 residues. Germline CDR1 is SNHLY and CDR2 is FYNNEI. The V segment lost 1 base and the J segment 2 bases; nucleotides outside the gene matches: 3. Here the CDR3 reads CASSEGTGLNYGYTF. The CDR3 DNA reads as TGTGCCAGCAGTGAAGGGACAGGGCTCAACTATGGCTACACCTTC.

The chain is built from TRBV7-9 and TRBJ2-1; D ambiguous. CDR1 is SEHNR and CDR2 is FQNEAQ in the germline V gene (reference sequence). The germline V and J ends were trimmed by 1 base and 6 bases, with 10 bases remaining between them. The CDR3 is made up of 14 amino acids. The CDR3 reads CASSLELYSNEQFF. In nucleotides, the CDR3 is TGTGCCAGCAGCTTAGAACTTTACTCCAATGAGCAGTTCTTC. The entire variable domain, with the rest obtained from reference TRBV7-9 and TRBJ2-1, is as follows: DTGVSQNPRHKITKRGQNVTFRCDPISEHNRLYWYRQTLGQGPEFLTYFQNEAQLEKSRLLSDRFSAERPKGSFSTLEIQRTEQGDSAMYLCASSLELYSNEQFFGPGTRLTVL.

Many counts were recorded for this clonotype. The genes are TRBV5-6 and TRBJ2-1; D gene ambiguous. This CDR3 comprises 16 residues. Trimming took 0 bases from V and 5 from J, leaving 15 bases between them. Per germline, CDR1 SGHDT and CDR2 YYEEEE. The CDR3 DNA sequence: TGTGCCAGCAGCTTGGGACTCGAGCACAAACACAATGAGCAGTTCTTC. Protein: CASSLGLEHKHNEQFF.

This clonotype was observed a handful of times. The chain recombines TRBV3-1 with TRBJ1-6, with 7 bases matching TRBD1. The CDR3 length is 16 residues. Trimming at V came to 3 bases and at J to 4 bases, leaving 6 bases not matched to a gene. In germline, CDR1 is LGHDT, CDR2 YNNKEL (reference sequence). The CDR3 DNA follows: TGTGCCAGCAGCCACACAGGGGAGGGATATAATTCACCCCTCCACTTT. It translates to CASSHTGEGYNSPLHF.

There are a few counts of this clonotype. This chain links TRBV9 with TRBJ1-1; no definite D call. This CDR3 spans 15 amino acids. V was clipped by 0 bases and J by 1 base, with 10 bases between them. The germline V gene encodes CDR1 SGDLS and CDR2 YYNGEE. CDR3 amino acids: CASSVGNGGNTEAFF. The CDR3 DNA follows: TGTGCCAGCAGCGTAGGGAACGGCGGGAACACTGAAGCTTTCTTT.

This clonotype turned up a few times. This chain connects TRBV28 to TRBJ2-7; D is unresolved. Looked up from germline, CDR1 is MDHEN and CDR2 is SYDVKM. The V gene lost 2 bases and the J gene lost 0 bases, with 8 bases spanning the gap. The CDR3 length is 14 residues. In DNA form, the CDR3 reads TGTGCCAGCAGTTTAACGCGGTTCTCCTACGAGCAGTACTTC. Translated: CASSLTRFSYEQYF.